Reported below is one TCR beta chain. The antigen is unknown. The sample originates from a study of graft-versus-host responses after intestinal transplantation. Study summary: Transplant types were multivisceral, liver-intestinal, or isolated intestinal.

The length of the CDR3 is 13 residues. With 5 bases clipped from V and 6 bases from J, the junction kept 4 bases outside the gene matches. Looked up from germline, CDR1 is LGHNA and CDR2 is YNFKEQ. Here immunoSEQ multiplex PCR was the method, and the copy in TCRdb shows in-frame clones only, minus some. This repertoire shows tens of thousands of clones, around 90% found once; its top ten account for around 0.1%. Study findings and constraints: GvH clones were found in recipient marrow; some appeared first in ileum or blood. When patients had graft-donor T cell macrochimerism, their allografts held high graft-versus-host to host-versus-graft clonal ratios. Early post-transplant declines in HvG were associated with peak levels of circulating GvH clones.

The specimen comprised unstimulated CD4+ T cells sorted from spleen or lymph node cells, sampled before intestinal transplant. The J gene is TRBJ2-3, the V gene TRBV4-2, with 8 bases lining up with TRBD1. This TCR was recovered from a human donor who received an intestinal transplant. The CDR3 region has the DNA TGTGCCAGCAGCACGACAGGGGCGGATACGCAGTATTTT. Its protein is CASSTTGADTQYF.